This T cell receptor beta chain was profiled in a study of T-cell reconstitution after alpha-beta-depleted transplantation in children. General observations from the study: T-cell numbers and diversity one year post-transplant derived largely from freshly generated T cells.

Using unique molecular identifiers, the investigators prepared the TCRbeta library. One entry per CDR3 protein, called by TCRdb with MiXCR from the PCR reads. The sample records 250,000 or so distinct CDR3 sequences, under 30% being singletons. Turning to this clonotype: What it binds is not known.

The V segment lost 5 bases and the J segment 3 bases; nucleotides outside the gene matches: 4. The germline CDR1 and CDR2 sequences are SGHTA and FQGNSA. The CDR3 has 13 residues. J is TRBJ2-7 and V is TRBV7-2; 7 bases match TRBD1. The source material was PBMCs, mostly from graft donor cells, sampled 360 days after TCRalphabeta/CD19-depleted stem cell transplant. The TCR sequence derives from a female patient between 2 and 10 years old who had a stem cell transplant for congenital amegakaryocytic thrombocytopenia, so the T cells may come from the graft donor. The chain's CDR3 is CASSPGQFYEQYF. The CDR3 bases are TGTGCCAGCAGCCCGGGACAGTTCTACGAGCAGTACTTC.